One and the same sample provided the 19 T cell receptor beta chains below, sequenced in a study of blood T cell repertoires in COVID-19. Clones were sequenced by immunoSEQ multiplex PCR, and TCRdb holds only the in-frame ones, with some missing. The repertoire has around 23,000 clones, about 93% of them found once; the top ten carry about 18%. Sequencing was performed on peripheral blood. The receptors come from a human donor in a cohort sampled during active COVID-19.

The CDR3 sequence is CASSPLQYGGPGGEKLFF. DNA for the CDR3: TGTGCCAGCTCACCACTTCAGTACGGGGGGCCAGGCGGGGAAAAACTGTTTTTT. V usage is TRBV18 and J usage is TRBJ1-4; a weak D match, TRBD1 (6 bases). The CDR3 length is 18 residues. Germline V gene sequence: CDR1 KGHSH, CDR2 LQKENI. V was trimmed by 1 base and J by 8 bases, leaving 23 bases between them. The full variable domain, in which reference TRBV18 and TRBJ1-4 provide the parts outside the CDR3, is NAGVMQNPRHLVRRRGQEARLRCSPMKGHSHVYWYRQLPEEGLKFMVYLQKENIIDESGMPKERFSAEFPKEGPSILRIQQVVRGDSAAYFCASSPLQYGGPGGEKLFFGSGTQLSVL.

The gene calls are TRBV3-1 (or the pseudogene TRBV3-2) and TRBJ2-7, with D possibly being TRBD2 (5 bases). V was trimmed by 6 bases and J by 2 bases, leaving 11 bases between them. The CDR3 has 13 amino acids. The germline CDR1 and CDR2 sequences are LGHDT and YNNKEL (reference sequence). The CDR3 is CASSYTGTYEQYF. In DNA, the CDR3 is TGTGCCAGCAGTTACACGGGAACCTACGAGCAGTACTTC.

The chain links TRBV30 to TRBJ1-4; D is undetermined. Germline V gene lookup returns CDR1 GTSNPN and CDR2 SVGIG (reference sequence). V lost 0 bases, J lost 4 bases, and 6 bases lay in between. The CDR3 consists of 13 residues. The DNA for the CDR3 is TGTGCCTGGAGTGTACGGGATAATGAAAAACTGTTTTTT. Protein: CAWSVRDNEKLFF.

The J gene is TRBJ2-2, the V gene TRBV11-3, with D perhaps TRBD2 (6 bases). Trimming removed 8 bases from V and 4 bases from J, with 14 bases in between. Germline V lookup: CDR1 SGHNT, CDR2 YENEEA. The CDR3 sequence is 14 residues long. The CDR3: CASSWGDGTGELFF. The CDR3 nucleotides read TGTGCCAGCTCTTGGGGGGATGGCACCGGGGAGCTGTTTTTT.

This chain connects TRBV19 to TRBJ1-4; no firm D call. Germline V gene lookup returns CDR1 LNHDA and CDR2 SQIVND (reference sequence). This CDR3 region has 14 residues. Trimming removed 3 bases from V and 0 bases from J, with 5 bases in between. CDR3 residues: CASSISATNEKLFF. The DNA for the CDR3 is TGTGCCAGTAGTATCAGCGCAACTAATGAAAAACTGTTTTTT. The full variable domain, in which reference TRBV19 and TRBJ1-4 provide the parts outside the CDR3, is DGGITQSPKYLFRKEGQNVTLSCEQNLNHDAMYWYRQDPGQGLRLIYYSQIVNDFQKGDIAEGYSVSREKKESFPLTVTSAQKNPTAFYLCASSISATNEKLFFGSGTQLSVL.

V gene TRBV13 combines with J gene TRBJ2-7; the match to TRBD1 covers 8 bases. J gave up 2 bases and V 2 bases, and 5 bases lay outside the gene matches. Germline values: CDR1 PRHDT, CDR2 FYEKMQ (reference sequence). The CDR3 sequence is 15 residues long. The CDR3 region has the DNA TGTGCCAGCAGCTTATCCGGACAGGGAGCCTACGAGCAGTACTTC. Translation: CASSLSGQGAYEQYF.

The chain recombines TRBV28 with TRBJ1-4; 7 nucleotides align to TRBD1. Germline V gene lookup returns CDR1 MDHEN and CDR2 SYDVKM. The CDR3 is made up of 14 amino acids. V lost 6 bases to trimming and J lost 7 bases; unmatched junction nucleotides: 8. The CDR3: CASRNRGAVEKLFF. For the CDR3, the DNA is TGTGCCAGCAGAAACAGGGGTGCGGTTGAAAAACTGTTTTTT.

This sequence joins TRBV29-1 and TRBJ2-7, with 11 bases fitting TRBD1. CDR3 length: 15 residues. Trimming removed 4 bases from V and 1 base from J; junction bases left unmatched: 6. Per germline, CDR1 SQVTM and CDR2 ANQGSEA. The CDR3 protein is CSVATGTGGSYEQYF. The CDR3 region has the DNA TGCAGCGTTGCGACCGGGACAGGGGGTTCCTACGAGCAGTACTTC.

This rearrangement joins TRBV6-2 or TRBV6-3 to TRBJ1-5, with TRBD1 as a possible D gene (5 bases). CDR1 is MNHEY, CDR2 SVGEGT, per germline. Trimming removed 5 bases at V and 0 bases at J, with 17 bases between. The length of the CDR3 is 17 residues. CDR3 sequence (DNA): TGTGCCAGCAGTCTGGGACTCAGCCTTTATAGCAATCAGCCCCAGCATTTT. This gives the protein CASSLGLSLYSNQPQHF.

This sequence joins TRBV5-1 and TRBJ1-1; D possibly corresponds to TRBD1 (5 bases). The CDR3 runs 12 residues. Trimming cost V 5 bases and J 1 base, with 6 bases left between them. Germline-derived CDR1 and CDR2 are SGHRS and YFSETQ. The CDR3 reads CASRTENTEAFF. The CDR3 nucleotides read TGCGCCAGCAGGACAGAGAACACTGAAGCTTTCTTT.

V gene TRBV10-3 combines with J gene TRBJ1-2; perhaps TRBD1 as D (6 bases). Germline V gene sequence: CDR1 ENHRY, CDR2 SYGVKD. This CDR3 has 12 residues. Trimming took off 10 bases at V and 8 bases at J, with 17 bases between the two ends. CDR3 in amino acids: CATVNTGQGYTF. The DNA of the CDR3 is TGTGCCACCGTCAATACAGGGCAGGGCTACACCTTC.

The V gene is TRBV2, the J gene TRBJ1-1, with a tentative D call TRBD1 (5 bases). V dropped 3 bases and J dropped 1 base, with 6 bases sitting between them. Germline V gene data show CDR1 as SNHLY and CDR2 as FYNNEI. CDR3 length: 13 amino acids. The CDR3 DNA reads TGTGCCAGCAGTGAGGGGCGGAACACTGAAGCTTTCTTT. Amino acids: CASSEGRNTEAFF.

This CDR3 is CATSDPFGLDRGLSPIGNQPQHF. For the CDR3, the DNA is TGTGCCACCAGTGATCCCTTCGGTTTGGACAGGGGGCTAAGCCCCATAGGCAATCAGCCCCAGCATTTT. The chain recombines TRBV24-1 with TRBJ1-5, with 11 bases aligning to TRBD1. J was trimmed by 2 bases and V by 3 bases; bases with no gene match: 23. There are 23 residues in the CDR3. In germline, CDR1 is KGHDR, CDR2 SFDVKD.

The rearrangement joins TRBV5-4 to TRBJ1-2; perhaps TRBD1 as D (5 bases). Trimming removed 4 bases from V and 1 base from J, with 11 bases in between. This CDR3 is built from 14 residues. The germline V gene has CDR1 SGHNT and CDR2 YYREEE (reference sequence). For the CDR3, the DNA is TGTGCCAGCAGCCCGGGGGGGATTAACTATGGCTACACCTTC. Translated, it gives CASSPGGINYGYTF.

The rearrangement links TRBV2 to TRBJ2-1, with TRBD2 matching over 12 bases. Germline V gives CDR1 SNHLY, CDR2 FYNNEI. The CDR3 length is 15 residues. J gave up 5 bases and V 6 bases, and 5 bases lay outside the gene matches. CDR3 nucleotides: TGTGCCAGCAGGCTAGCGGGGGGGCCGAACAATGAGCAGTTCTTC. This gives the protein CASRLAGGPNNEQFF.

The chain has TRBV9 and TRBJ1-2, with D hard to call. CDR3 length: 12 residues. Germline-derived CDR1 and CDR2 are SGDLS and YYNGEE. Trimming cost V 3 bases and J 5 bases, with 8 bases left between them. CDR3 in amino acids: CASSASGYGYTF. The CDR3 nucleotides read TGTGCCAGCAGCGCCTCGGGATATGGCTACACCTTC. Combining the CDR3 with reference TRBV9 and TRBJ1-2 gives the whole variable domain DSGVTQTPKHLITATGQRVTLRCSPRSGDLSVYWYQQSLDQGLQFLIQYYNGEERAKGNILERFSAQQFPDLHSELNLSSLELGDSALYFCASSASGYGYTFGSGTRLTVV.

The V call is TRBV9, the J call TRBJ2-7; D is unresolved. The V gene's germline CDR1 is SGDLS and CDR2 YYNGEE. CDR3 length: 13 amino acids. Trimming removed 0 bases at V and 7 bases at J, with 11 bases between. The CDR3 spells CASSVETSREQYF. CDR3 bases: TGTGCCAGCAGCGTAGAAACCTCCCGGGAGCAGTACTTC.

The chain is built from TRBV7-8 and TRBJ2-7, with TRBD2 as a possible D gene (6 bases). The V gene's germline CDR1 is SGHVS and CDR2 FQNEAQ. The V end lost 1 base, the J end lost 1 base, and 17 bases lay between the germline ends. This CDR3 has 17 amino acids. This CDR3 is CASSLGGDRRRSYEQYF. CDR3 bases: TGTGCCAGCAGCTTAGGGGGGGATAGACGGAGATCCTACGAGCAGTACTTC. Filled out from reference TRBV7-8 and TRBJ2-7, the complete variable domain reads GAGVSQSPRYKVAKRGQDVALRCDPISGHVSLFWYQQALGQGPEFLTYFQNEAQLDKSGLPSDRFFAERPEGSVSTLKIQRTQQEDSAVYLCASSLGGDRRRSYEQYFGPGTRLTVT.

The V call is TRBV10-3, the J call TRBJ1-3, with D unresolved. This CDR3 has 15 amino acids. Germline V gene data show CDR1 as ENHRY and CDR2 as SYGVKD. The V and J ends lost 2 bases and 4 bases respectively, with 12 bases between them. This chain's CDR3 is CAISETGMGGNTIYF. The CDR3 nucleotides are TGTGCCATCAGTGAGACGGGGATGGGCGGAAACACCATATATTTT.